This T cell receptor (beta chain) was identified during a study of radiation and T cells in renal cell carcinoma. For the study at large: Nephrectomy followed 15 Gy stereotactic body radiation by 4 weeks.

In the case of this clone: Its antigen is still unknown.

Regarding time point: blood 2 weeks post-SBRT. This sample's treatment: 15 Gy SBRT to primary tumor, nephrectomy 4 weeks later. The patient's renal cell carcinoma had clear cell pathology. Germline V lookup: CDR1 SGDLS, CDR2 YYNGEE. CDR3 length: 16 residues. The J segment lost 8 bases and the V segment lost 1 base, leaving 9 bases of the junction unmatched. Overall study findings and caveats: Pretreatment tumor biopsies were lacking, so baseline clonotypes are unknown.

TCRdb keeps only in-frame clones here, not all; method: immunoSEQ multiplex PCR. The sample has some 60,000 clones, around 81% seen once. The sequencing used blood, collected from a patient whose treatment included radiotherapy and nephrectomy. This sequence was found in a man aged 60 to 69 with renal cell carcinoma. The chain employs TRBV9 and TRBJ1-4; 9 bases are a match to TRBD1. CDR3 protein: CASSVSTGTGQEKLFF. CDR3 DNA sequence: TGTGCCAGCAGCGTATCCACCGGGACAGGGCAAGAAAAACTGTTTTTT.